Detailed here is one T cell receptor (beta chain). This clone was found once. What antigen it recognizes has not been identified. No qualities accompany the bases; no much larger clone lies one base away. TCRbeta CDR3 regions were amplified from genomic DNA by means of the immunoSEQ Assay, a bias-controlled multiplex PCR. In the authors' own workflow: The number of nucleated cells in each sample was estimated from the amplification of reference gene primers within the assay. To quantify the absolute abundance of each unique TCRbeta CDR3 rearrangement, sequence reads were collapsed and filtered. Productive Simpson clonality was computed per sample as the square root of Simpson's diversity index over productive rearrangements. TCRdb carries this immuneACCESS record with in-frame sequences only. Its versions omit some clonotypes, under half of them owing to an unresolved V gene in the studies checked, with the rest unexplained. V, J and clone size were drawn from that table, and D and trimming were deduced from the DNA. In this sample the table shows roughly 390,000 clones, 87% of which occur a single time. 10% of the sample lies in the top ten.

Sequences MGHRA (CDR1) and YSYEKL (CDR2) are obtained from the germline V gene. Trimming removed 0 bases from V and 4 bases from J, leaving 8 bases between the germline ends. The CDR3 runs 14 amino acids, cysteine and phenylalanine included. This entry keeps only the CDR3 DNA: 42 bases, framed from base 1. This record belongs to a study of blood T cell repertoires in COVID-19 (dated by TCRdb to 2020 to 2022). General notes on the study: The collaborator samples originated in the United States, Italy and Spain and spanned the acute and convalescent phases of COVID-19. Nearly every sample came with metadata listing a de-identified subject ID, COVID-19 status, age in years and sex. The repertoires were made available in a free public database intended to serve as a resource for research on the immune response to SARS-CoV-2. The samples were drawn from two sources: the first 160 participants of the ongoing ImmuneRACE study, and 950 to 1,500 subjects contributed by 6 global collaborators. The prospective study material was composed of cDNA or gDNA derived from T cells, B-cell-depleted T cells, or PBMCs. Where available, HLA class I and class II types were taken from metadata supplied by the sample provider and were not determined by assay-based typing. The dataset comprised deeply sampled blood TCRbeta repertoires from subjects exposed to, actively infected with, or recovered from COVID-19. Overall results and qualifications from the work: How much clinical and demographic metadata was included differed by source and by participant, and the metadata was provided uncurated.

One collaborating source in Seattle enrolled patients during active infection and followed them longitudinally through the course of disease. Each collaborating institution followed its own protocols to collect whole blood in K2EDTA tubes. For TCRbeta analysis, collaborators shipped samples as frozen whole blood, isolated PBMCs, or DNA extracted from either of those sample types. The receptor was isolated from a woman aged 25 to 39 with COVID-19, enrolled during active disease. This chain joins TRBV4-1 to TRBJ2-3; a weak D assignment points to TRBD2 (6 bases agree). The sample taken for sequencing was peripheral blood. The CDR3 loop reads CASSQEREADTQYF. In nucleotide form, the sequence is TGCGCCAGCAGCCAAGAGAGGGAGGCAGATACGCAGTATTTT.